These 20 T cell receptor beta chains were all obtained from the same sample, sequenced in a study of T cells in Graves' hyperthyroidism and ophthalmopathy. The CDR3 regions of TCR beta were amplified from RNA transcripts. The HTBI set primed first-round TCR CDR3 RT-PCR. TCRdb re-analysed the multiplex PCR reads in MiXCR, keeping a single row per CDR3 protein. Found here are some 600,000 distinct CDR3 sequences, 14% of them singletons; the top ten hold approximately 5.7%. Sequencing input: blood. Every receptor here comes from a woman between 25 and 40 years old with Graves' hyperthyroidism that later progressed to Graves' ophthalmopathy.

The table lists this clonotype with many counts. The V and J genes are TRBV20-1 and TRBJ1-2, with TRBD1 identical over 9 bases. This CDR3 comprises 14 residues. The V segment lost 6 bases and the J segment 5 bases; nucleotides outside the gene matches: 10. CDR1 DFQATT and CDR2 SNEGSKA come from the germline V gene (reference sequence). The CDR3 coding sequence is TGCAGTGCGGGGGACCGGGACAGGGATTATGGCTACACCTTC. Residues: CSAGDRDRDYGYTF.

The rearrangement links TRBV7-9 to TRBJ2-7; 10 positions match TRBD2. The junction had 6 bases not matched to a gene; V was cut back by 5 bases and J by 5 bases. Germline values: CDR1 SEHNR, CDR2 FQNEAQ (reference sequence). The CDR3 consists of 14 residues. The DNA for the CDR3 is TGTGCCAGCAGCGAGGGACTAGCGAGGGACGAGCAGTACTTC. Amino acid sequence: CASSEGLARDEQYF.

In this sample, this clonotype turned up many times. The chain couples TRBV18 to TRBJ1-1; TRBD1 aligns across 7 bases. V lost 6 bases to trimming and J lost 4 bases; unmatched junction nucleotides: 14. In germline, CDR1 is KGHSH, CDR2 LQKENI. The CDR3 is 16 residues long. CDR3 protein: CASSREPTGTGTEAFF. The CDR3, as DNA: TGTGCCAGCTCCCGGGAGCCGACAGGGACGGGCACTGAAGCTTTCTTT. The full variable domain, completed using reference TRBV18 and TRBJ1-1, is NAGVMQNPRHLVRRRGQEARLRCSPMKGHSHVYWYRQLPEEGLKFMVYLQKENIIDESGMPKERFSAEFPKEGPSILRIQQVVRGDSAAYFCASSREPTGTGTEAFFGQGTRLTVV.

The sample holds a few counts of this clonotype. The chain employs TRBV19 and TRBJ1-2, with D possibly matching TRBD1 (6 bases). In germline, CDR1 is LNHDA, CDR2 SQIVND (reference sequence). V lost 5 bases to trimming and J lost 4 bases, with 14 bases between them. This CDR3 has 14 residues. DNA of the CDR3: TGTGCCAGTAGTGACCGGACAGCTTCCTATGGCTACACCTTC. Translating it yields CASSDRTASYGYTF.

Many counts were recorded for this clonotype. The chain recombines TRBV3-1 with TRBJ2-7; TRBD1 agrees at 9 bases. This CDR3 is built from 16 residues. Germline V CDR1 and CDR2: LGHDT, YNNKEL (reference sequence). The J segment lost 3 bases and the V segment lost 3 bases, leaving 9 bases of the junction unmatched. CDR3 nucleotide sequence: TGTGCCAGCAGCCATGTTTCCGGGACAGGGAACTACGAGCAGTACTTC. Translating it yields CASSHVSGTGNYEQYF.

The chain combines TRBV19 with TRBJ2-7, with D possibly TRBD2 on 5 matching bases. The CDR3 runs to 15 residues. Per the germline V gene, CDR1 is LNHDA and CDR2 is SQIVND (reference sequence). Deletions cut 0 bases from V and 5 bases from J, with 14 bases between. The CDR3 sequence: CASSIEARGPHEQYF. The CDR3 DNA reads as TGTGCCAGTAGTATAGAGGCAAGAGGGCCCCACGAGCAGTACTTC.

This clonotype has a count of ten or more. CDR3 loop: CARVRTVYGYTF. Here the CDR3 DNA reads TGTGCCAGGGTGAGGACAGTCTATGGCTACACCTTC. The chain carries TRBV2 and TRBJ1-2, with D possibly matching TRBD1 (6 bases). V lost 9 bases and J 4 bases, leaving 12 bases between the germline ends. In germline, CDR1 is SNHLY, CDR2 FYNNEI. This CDR3 comprises 12 residues.

This clonotype was observed many times. The V gene is TRBV30, the J gene TRBJ1-1, with D tentatively TRBD1 (5 bases). Germline lookup yields CDR1 GTSNPN and CDR2 SVGIG (reference sequence). The CDR3 contains 13 residues. The germline V and J ends were trimmed by 0 bases and 6 bases, with 11 bases remaining between them. CDR3 coding DNA: TGTGCCTGGAGTGTTGTGGGGGATGCTGAAGCTTTCTTT. Residues: CAWSVVGDAEAFF.

Ten or more counts support this clonotype. The gene calls are TRBV19 and TRBJ2-7, with 8 bases fitting TRBD2. V was pared by 6 bases and J by 6 bases, with 10 bases of the junction left unmatched. The CDR3 is made up of 14 amino acids. Germline CDR1 reads LNHDA; CDR2 reads SQIVND (reference sequence). The CDR3 nucleotides read TGTGCCAGTAGGTCAAGCGGGAGACCTCCCGAGCAGTACTTC. As protein: CASRSSGRPPEQYF.

This clonotype was observed a few times. V is TRBV5-6 and J is TRBJ2-7; D may be TRBD2 (5 bases). CDR1 is SGHDT and CDR2 is YYEEEE in the germline V gene. V dropped 0 bases and J dropped 0 bases, with 13 bases sitting between them. The CDR3 is 16 amino acids. In DNA form, the CDR3 reads TGTGCCAGCAGCTTGGAGGTTTGGGGAGCCTCCTACGAGCAGTACTTC. Protein sequence: CASSLEVWGASYEQYF.

This clonotype has at least ten counts. This chain joins TRBV7-8 and TRBJ1-4; no clear D gene. The CDR3 consists of 13 residues. Germline-derived CDR1 and CDR2 are SGHVS and FQNEAQ. Trimming left V 5 bases short and J 5 bases short, with 9 bases between. CDR3 protein: CASSPGPNEKLFF. The CDR3 DNA reads TGTGCCAGCAGCCCCGGGCCGAATGAAAAACTGTTTTTT.

This clonotype was seen many times. The chain has TRBV5-1 and TRBJ2-7; 8 bases are a match to TRBD1. In germline, CDR1 is SGHRS, CDR2 YFSETQ. The CDR3 loop spans 15 amino acids. J gave up 6 bases and V 2 bases, and 10 bases lay outside the gene matches. The CDR3 loop reads CASSLSQGAVSEQYF. Here the CDR3 DNA reads TGCGCCAGCAGCTTATCCCAGGGGGCTGTCTCCGAGCAGTACTTC.

This clonotype was detected many times. V and J are TRBV6-2 or TRBV6-3 and TRBJ2-3; no firm D call. Germline V gives CDR1 MNHEY, CDR2 SVGEGT. The CDR3 sequence is 13 residues long. Trimming left V 7 bases short and J 0 bases short, with 8 bases between. The CDR3 DNA sequence: TGTGCCAGCACCCTACCTAGCACAGATACGCAGTATTTT. Protein sequence: CASTLPSTDTQYF.

This clonotype was counted at least ten times. V and J are TRBV30 and TRBJ1-6; possible D gene TRBD1, 5 bases. This CDR3 spans 12 amino acids. Germline CDR1 GTSNPN, CDR2 SVGIG (reference sequence). Trimming pared 0 bases from V and 14 bases from J, leaving 11 bases between. The CDR3 reads CAWSVQAVALHF. The CDR3 DNA reads as TGTGCCTGGAGTGTACAGGCCGTGGCCCTCCACTTT.

This clonotype was found many times. The J gene is TRBJ1-4, the V gene TRBV12-3 or TRBV12-4; TRBD1 matches 8 bases. The CDR3 loop spans 15 amino acids. The J segment lost 6 bases and the V segment lost 5 bases, leaving 8 bases of the junction unmatched. CDR3 DNA: TGTGCCAGCAGTCGACAGGGGTTGGGAGATGAAAAACTGTTTTTT. It yields the protein CASSRQGLGDEKLFF.

This clonotype was seen a handful of times. This may arise from a read error, as a much more abundant clone is one base away. The rearrangement links TRBV20-1 to TRBJ2-1; no firm D call. Germline loops: CDR1 DFQATT, CDR2 SNEGSKA (reference sequence). This CDR3 contains 15 residues. The CDR3 reads CSADKGPKPYNDQFF. The CDR3 DNA sequence: TGCAGTGCCGATAAAGGACCGAAACCATACAATGATCAGTTCTTC.

There are many counts of this clonotype. V usage is TRBV11-2 and J usage is TRBJ2-3, with D hard to call. The CDR3 is made up of 13 amino acids. The V end was cut by 3 bases, the J end by 9 bases, with 13 bases between. The germline V gene has CDR1 SGHAT and CDR2 FQNNGV. CDR3 region: CASSFWTTQTQYF. The CDR3 DNA reads as TGTGCCAGCAGCTTTTGGACCACTCAGACGCAGTATTTT.

This clonotype was observed at least ten times. The J gene is TRBJ1-1, the V gene TRBV28; possible D gene TRBD1, 5 bases. Deletions cut 9 bases from V and 2 bases from J, with 16 bases between. The CDR3 consists of 14 residues. Germline V CDR1 and CDR2: MDHEN, SYDVKM. The CDR3 here is CASITGVINTEAFF. The DNA for the CDR3 is TGTGCCAGTATTACAGGAGTAATAAACACTGAAGCTTTCTTT.

This clonotype was observed many times. The chain combines TRBV9 with TRBJ2-5; 7 bases are shared with TRBD2. CDR1 SGDLS and CDR2 YYNGEE come from the germline V gene. The CDR3 is 17 amino acids. The V segment lost 3 bases and the J segment 2 bases; nucleotides outside the gene matches: 13. CDR3 loop: CASSADETGGFQETQYF. CDR3 nucleotide sequence: TGTGCCAGCAGCGCGGATGAGACGGGAGGCTTTCAAGAGACCCAGTACTTC.

This clonotype has at least ten counts. The chain couples TRBV2 to TRBJ2-7; 16 positions match TRBD2. This CDR3 is 17 amino acids long. J lost 4 bases, V lost 6 bases, and 9 bases had no gene match. Germline CDR1 is SNHLY and CDR2 is FYNNEI. For the CDR3, the DNA is TGTGCCAGCAGAACGGGACTAGCGGGAGGGCTCTCGTACGAGCAGTACTTC. This gives the protein CASRTGLAGGLSYEQYF.